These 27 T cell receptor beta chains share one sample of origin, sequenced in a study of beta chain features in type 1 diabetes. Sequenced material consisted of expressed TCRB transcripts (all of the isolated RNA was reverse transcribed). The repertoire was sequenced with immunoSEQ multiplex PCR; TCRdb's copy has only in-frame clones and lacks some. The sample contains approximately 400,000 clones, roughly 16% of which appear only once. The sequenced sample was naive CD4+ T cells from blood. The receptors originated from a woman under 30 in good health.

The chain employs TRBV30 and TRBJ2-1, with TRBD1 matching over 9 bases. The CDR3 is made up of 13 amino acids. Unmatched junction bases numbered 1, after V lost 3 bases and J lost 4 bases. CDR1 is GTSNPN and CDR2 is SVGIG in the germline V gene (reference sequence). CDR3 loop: CAWRGQGYNEQFF. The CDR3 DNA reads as TGTGCCTGGAGGGGACAGGGATACAATGAGCAGTTCTTC.

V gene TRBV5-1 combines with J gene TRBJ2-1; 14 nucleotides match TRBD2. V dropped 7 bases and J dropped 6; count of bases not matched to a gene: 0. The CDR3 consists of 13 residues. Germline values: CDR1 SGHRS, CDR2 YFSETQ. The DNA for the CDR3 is TGCGCCAGCGGGACTAGCGGGAGCAATGAGCAGTTCTTC. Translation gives CASGTSGSNEQFF.

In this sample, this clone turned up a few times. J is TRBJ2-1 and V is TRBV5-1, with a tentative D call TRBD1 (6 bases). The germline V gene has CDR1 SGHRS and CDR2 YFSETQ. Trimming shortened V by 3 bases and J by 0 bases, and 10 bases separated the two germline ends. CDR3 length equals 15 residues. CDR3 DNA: TGCGCCAGCAGCTATACAGGGAGCTCCTACAATGAGCAGTTCTTC. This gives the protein CASSYTGSSYNEQFF.

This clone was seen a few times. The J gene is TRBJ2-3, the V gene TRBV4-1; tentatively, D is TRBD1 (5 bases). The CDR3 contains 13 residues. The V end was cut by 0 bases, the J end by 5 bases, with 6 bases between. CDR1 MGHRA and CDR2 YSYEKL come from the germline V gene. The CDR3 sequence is CASSQDQGDTQYF. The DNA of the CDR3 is TGCGCCAGCAGCCAAGATCAGGGAGATACGCAGTATTTT.

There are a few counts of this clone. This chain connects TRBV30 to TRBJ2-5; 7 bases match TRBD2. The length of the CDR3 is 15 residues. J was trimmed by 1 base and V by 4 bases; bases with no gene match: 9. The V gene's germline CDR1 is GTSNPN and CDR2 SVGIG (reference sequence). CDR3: CAWTQGGRAQETQYF. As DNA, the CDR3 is TGTGCCTGGACCCAGGGAGGGAGGGCCCAAGAGACCCAGTACTTC.

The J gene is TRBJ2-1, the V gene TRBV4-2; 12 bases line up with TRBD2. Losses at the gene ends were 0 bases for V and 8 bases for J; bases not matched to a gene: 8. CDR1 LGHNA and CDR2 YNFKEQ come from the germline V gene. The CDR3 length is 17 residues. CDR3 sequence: CASSQDPTSGRRDEQFF. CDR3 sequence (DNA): TGTGCCAGCAGCCAAGATCCCACTAGCGGGAGGAGGGATGAGCAGTTCTTC.

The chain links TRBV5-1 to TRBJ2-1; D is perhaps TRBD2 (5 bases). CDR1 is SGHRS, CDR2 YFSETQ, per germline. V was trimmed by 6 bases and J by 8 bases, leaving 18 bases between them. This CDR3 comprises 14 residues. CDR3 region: CASTSGLTTDEQFF. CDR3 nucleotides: TGCGCCAGCACCTCCGGACTCACCACGGATGAGCAGTTCTTC.

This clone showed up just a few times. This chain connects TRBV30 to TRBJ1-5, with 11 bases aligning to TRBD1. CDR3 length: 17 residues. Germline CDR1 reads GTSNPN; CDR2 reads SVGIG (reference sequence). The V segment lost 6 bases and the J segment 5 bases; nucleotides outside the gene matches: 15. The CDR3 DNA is TGTGCCTGTCTTAAAGGGACAGGGGGTCCGGGTCATCAGCCCCAGCATTTT. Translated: CACLKGTGGPGHQPQHF.

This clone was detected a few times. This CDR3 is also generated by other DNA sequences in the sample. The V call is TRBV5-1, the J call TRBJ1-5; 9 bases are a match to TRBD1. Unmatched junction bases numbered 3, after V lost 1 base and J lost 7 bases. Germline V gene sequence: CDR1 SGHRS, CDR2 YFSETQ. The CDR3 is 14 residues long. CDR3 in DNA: TGCGCCAGCAGCTTGACAGGGGGCGGCCAGCCCCAGCATTTT. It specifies CASSLTGGGQPQHF.

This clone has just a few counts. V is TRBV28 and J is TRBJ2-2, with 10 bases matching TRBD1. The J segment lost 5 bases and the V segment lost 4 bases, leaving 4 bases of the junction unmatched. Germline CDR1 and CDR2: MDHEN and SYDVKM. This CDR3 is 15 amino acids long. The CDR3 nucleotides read TGTGCCAGCAGTTACACGGGACAGGGGACCGGGGAGCTGTTTTTT. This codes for CASSYTGQGTGELFF.

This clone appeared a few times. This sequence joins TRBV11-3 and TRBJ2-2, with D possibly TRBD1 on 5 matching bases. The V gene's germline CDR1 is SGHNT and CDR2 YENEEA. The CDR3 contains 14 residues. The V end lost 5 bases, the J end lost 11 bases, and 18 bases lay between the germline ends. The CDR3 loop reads CASSDSNGQGELFF. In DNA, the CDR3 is TGTGCCAGCAGCGACAGCAATGGTCAGGGAGAGCTGTTTTTT.

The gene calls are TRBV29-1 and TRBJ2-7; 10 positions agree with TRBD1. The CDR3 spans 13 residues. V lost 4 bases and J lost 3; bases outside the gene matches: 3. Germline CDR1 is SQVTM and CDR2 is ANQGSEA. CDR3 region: CSVVWDRGYEQYF. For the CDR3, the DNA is TGCAGCGTTGTATGGGACAGGGGCTACGAGCAGTACTTC.

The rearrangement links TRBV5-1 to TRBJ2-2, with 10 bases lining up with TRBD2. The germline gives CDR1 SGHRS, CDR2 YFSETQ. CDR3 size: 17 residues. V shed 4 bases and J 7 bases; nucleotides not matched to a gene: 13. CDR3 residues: CASSQGIAGGISGELFF. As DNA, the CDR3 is TGCGCCAGCAGCCAGGGCATAGCGGGAGGAATCAGCGGGGAGCTGTTTTTT.

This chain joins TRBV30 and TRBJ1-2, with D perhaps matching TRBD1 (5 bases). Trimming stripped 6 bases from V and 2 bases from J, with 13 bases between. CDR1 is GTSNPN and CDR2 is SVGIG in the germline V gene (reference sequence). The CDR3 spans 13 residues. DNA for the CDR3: TGTGCCTGTGCGACAGAAAAAAACTATGGCTACACCTTC. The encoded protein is CACATEKNYGYTF.

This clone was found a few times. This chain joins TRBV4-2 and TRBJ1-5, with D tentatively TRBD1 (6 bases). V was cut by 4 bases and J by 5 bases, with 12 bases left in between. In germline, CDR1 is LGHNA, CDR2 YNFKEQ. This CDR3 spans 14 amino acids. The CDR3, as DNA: TGTGCCAGCAGCCGGACAGTCGACGATCAGCCCCAGCATTTT. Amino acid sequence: CASSRTVDDQPQHF.

The CDR3: CASSPLQGRDTEAFF. The CDR3 nucleotides are TGTGCCAGCTCACCACTACAGGGGCGGGACACTGAAGCTTTCTTT. V usage is TRBV18 and J usage is TRBJ1-1; 7 bases map to TRBD1. Per the germline V gene, CDR1 is KGHSH and CDR2 is LQKENI. V was pared by 1 base and J by 3 bases, with 5 bases of the junction left unmatched. CDR3 length: 15 amino acids.

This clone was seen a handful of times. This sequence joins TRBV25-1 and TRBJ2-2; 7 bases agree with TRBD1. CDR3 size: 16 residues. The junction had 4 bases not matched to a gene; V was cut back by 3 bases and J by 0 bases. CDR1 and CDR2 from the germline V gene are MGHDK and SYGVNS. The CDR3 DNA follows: TGTGCCAGCAGTGAGCGACAGGGAGCGAACACCGGGGAGCTGTTTTTT. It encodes CASSERQGANTGELFF. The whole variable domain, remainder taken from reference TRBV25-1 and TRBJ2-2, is EADIYQTPRYLVIGTGKKITLECSQTMGHDKMYWYQQDPGMELHLIHYSYGVNSTEKGDLSSESTVSRIRTEHFPLTLESARPSHTSQYLCASSERQGANTGELFFGEGSRLTVL.

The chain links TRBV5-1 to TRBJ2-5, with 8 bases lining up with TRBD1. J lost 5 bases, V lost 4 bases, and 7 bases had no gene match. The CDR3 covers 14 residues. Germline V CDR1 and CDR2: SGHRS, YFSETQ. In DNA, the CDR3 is TGCGCCAGCAGCACCAGGGGGCGTCGGGAGACCCAGTACTTC. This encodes CASSTRGRRETQYF. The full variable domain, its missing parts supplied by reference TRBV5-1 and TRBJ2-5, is KAGVTQTPRYLIKTRGQQVTLSCSPISGHRSVSWYQQTPGQGLQFLFEYFSETQRNKGNFPGRFSGRQFSNSRSEMNVSTLELGDSALYLCASSTRGRRETQYFGPGTRLLVL.

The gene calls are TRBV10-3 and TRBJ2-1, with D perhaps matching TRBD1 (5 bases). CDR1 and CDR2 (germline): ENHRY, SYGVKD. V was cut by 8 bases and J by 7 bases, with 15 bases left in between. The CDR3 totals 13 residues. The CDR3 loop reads CAISRGLGNEQFF. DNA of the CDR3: TGTGCCATCTCAAGGGGCCTAGGTAATGAGCAGTTCTTC.

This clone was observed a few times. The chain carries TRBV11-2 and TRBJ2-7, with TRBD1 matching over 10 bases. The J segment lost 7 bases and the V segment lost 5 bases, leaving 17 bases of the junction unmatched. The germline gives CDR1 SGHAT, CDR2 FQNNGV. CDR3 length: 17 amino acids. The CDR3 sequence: CASSPRSSGQGKLEQYF. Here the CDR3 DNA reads TGTGCCAGCAGCCCCCGAAGTTCGGGACAGGGGAAGTTGGAGCAGTACTTC.

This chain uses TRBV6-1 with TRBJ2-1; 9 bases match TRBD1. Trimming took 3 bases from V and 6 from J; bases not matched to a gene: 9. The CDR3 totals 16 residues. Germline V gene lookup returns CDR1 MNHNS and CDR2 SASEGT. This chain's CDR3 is CASSDHRGRGSNEQFF. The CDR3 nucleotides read TGTGCCAGCAGTGACCACAGGGGGCGCGGGAGCAATGAGCAGTTCTTC.

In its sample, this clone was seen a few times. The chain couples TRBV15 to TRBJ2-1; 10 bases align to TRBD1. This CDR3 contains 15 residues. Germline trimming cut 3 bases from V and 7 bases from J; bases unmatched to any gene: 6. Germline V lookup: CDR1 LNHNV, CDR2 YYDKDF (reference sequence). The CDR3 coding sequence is TGTGCCACCAGCAGGACAGGGGGCATGTTGAATGAGCAGTTCTTC. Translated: CATSRTGGMLNEQFF.

Here the CDR3 reads CASSLAPAPTGELFF. The CDR3 DNA sequence: TGTGCCAGCAGCTTAGCCCCAGCGCCTACCGGGGAGCTGTTTTTT. The chain couples TRBV7-2 to TRBJ2-2; D ambiguous. From germline, CDR1 is SGHTA and CDR2 FQGNSA. Between the trimmed V and J ends, which lost 0 bases and 5 bases, there was a span of 10 bases. The CDR3 has 15 residues.

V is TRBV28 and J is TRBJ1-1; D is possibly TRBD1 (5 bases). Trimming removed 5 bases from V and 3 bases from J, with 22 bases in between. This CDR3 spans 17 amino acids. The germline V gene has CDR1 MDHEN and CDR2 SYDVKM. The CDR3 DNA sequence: TGTGCCAGCAGTAGCGCGGACACATCTAGGAGTGACACTGAAGCTTTCTTT. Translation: CASSSADTSRSDTEAFF.

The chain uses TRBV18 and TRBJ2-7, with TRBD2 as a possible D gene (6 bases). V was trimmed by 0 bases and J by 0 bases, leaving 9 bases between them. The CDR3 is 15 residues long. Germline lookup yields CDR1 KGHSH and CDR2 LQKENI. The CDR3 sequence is CASSPPVSGSYEQYF. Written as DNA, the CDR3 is TGTGCCAGCTCACCACCGGTTAGCGGCTCCTACGAGCAGTACTTC.

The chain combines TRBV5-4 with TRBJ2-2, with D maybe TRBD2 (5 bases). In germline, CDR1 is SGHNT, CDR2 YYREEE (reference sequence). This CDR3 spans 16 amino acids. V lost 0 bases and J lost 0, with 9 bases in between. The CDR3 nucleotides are TGTGCCAGCAGCTTGGATCCGGGGTCGAACACCGGGGAGCTGTTTTTT. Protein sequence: CASSLDPGSNTGELFF.

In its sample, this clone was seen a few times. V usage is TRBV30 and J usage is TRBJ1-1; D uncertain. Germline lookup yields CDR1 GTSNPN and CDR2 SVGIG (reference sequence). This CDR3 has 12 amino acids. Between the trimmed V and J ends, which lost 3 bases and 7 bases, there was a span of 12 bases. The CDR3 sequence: CAWSGNGDEAFF. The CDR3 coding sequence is TGTGCCTGGAGCGGGAATGGGGATGAAGCTTTCTTT.